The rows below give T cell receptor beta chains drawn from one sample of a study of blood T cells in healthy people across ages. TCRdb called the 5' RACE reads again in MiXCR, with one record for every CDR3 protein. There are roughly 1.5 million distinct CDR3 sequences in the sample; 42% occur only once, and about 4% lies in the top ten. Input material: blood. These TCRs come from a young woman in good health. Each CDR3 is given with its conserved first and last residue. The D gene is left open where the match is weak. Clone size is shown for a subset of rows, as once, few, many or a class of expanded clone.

CDR3 DNA: TGTGCCAGCAGTCCCTCGAGAGGAGCGGGAGACTTCTACGAGCAGTACTTC; CDR3 protein: CASSPSRGAGDFYEQYF; D gene: TRBD2; V gene: TRBV6-2/TRBV6-3; clone size: -; J gene: TRBJ2-7
CDR3 DNA: TGCGCCAGCAGAGGACTAGGAGGGACCACAGATACGCAGTATTTT; CDR3 protein: CASRGLGGTTDTQYF; D gene: TRBD2; V gene: TRBV10-2; clone size: -; J gene: TRBJ2-3
CDR3 DNA: TGTGCCAGCAGCCGGGACAGGGCCAATTCTGGAAACACCATATATTTT; CDR3 protein: CASSRDRANSGNTIYF; D gene: TRBD1; V gene: TRBV16; clone size: many; J gene: TRBJ1-3
CDR3 DNA: TGCAGTGCCCAAAGACAGGGTTCAATAGATACGCAGTATTTT; CDR3 protein: CSAQRQGSIDTQYF; D gene: TRBD1; V gene: TRBV20-1; clone size: -; J gene: TRBJ2-3
CDR3 DNA: TGTGCCACCAGCAGACCCCTAGCGGGAGTAGGGCACAATGAGCAGTACTTC; CDR3 protein: CATSRPLAGVGHNEQYF; D gene: TRBD2; V gene: TRBV15; clone size: -; J gene: TRBJ2-7
CDR3 DNA: TGTGCCAGCAGTAGACAGCCACAAGAGACCCAGTACTTC; CDR3 protein: CASSRQPQETQYF; D gene: -; V gene: TRBV6-6; clone size: -; J gene: TRBJ2-5
CDR3 DNA: TGTGCCATCACATCTAGCGGGAACACAGATACGCAGTATTTT; CDR3 protein: CAITSSGNTDTQYF; D gene: TRBD2; V gene: TRBV10-3; clone size: few; J gene: TRBJ2-3
CDR3 DNA: TGCGCCAGCAGCTTGACGGACAGGGTTTCTAGTGGCTACACCTTC; CDR3 protein: CASSLTDRVSSGYTF; D gene: TRBD1; V gene: TRBV5-1; clone size: -; J gene: TRBJ1-2
CDR3 DNA: TGTGCCAGCAGTCAAAGGACTAGCGGGAGTGGGGAGACCCAGTACTTC; CDR3 protein: CASSQRTSGSGETQYF; D gene: TRBD2; V gene: TRBV12-3/TRBV12-4; clone size: -; J gene: TRBJ2-5
CDR3 DNA: TGTGCCAGCAGCTTAGTAGCCGGGGGTACTGAGCAGTTCTTC; CDR3 protein: CASSLVAGGTEQFF; D gene: -; V gene: TRBV7-6; clone size: -; J gene: TRBJ2-1
CDR3 DNA: TGTGCCAGCAGTTCTCCGGGACAGGGAGAGAATAAGCAGTACTTC; CDR3 protein: CASSSPGQGENKQYF; D gene: TRBD1; V gene: TRBV12-3/TRBV12-4; clone size: few; J gene: TRBJ2-7
CDR3 DNA: TGCGCCAGCACCGCATGGAATCCAGATACGCAGTATTTT; CDR3 protein: CASTAWNPDTQYF; D gene: -; V gene: TRBV10-2; clone size: -; J gene: TRBJ2-3
CDR3 DNA: TGTGCCAGCAGCGTAGCGGCTAGCGGGGTCACAGATACGCAGTATTTT; CDR3 protein: CASSVAASGVTDTQYF; D gene: TRBD2; V gene: TRBV9; clone size: -; J gene: TRBJ2-3
CDR3 DNA: TGTGCCAGCAGTTACCTCGGGGGTCCAGATACGCAGTATTTT; CDR3 protein: CASSYLGGPDTQYF; D gene: -; V gene: TRBV6-5; clone size: few; J gene: TRBJ2-3
CDR3 DNA: TGCAGCGTTCCAGGACAGAACTACAATGGGCAGTTCTTC; CDR3 protein: CSVPGQNYNGQFF; D gene: -; V gene: TRBV29-1; clone size: -; J gene: TRBJ2-1
CDR3 DNA: TGCAGTGCTTACGCCAGCGGGACCTACAATGAGCAGTTCTTC; CDR3 protein: CSAYASGTYNEQFF; D gene: TRBD2; V gene: TRBV20-1; clone size: -; J gene: TRBJ2-1
CDR3 DNA: TGCGCCAGCAGCTCAAATGGACTAGCGGGCAATGAGCAGTTCTTC; CDR3 protein: CASSSNGLAGNEQFF; D gene: TRBD2; V gene: TRBV5-1; clone size: -; J gene: TRBJ2-1
CDR3 DNA: TGCGCCAGCGGGACTAGCTGGGATGGGCTGCAGTACTTC; CDR3 protein: CASGTSWDGLQYF; D gene: TRBD2; V gene: TRBV5-1; clone size: few; J gene: TRBJ2-4
CDR3 DNA: TGTGCCAGCAGTGGTCAGGGTAAGACTAGCGGGAGGCTTAACTACAATGAGCAGTTCTTC; CDR3 protein: CASSGQGKTSGRLNYNEQFF; D gene: TRBD2; V gene: TRBV25-1; clone size: -; J gene: TRBJ2-1
CDR3 DNA: TGTGCCAGCAGCCCCGACCAGGATCGTACTGAGGCTTTCTTT; CDR3 protein: CASSPDQDRTEAFF; D gene: -; V gene: TRBV13; clone size: -; J gene: TRBJ1-1
CDR3 DNA: TGTGCCACCAGTGATTTCGCAGGGGCTAGTCGTGATGAGCAGTACTTC; CDR3 protein: CATSDFAGASRDEQYF; D gene: -; V gene: TRBV24-1; clone size: -; J gene: TRBJ2-7
CDR3 DNA: TGCGCCAGCAGTGTTCCGTCGGAGGGGCAGGAAGCTTTCTTT; CDR3 protein: CASSVPSEGQEAFF; D gene: -; V gene: TRBV10-2; clone size: -; J gene: TRBJ1-1
CDR3 DNA: TGTGCCAGCAGCCACTACAGGGGGCGTAAAGATACGCAGTATTTT; CDR3 protein: CASSHYRGRKDTQYF; D gene: TRBD1; V gene: TRBV7-2; clone size: few; J gene: TRBJ2-3
CDR3 DNA: TGTGCCAGCAATCCTGGTCCCGGGACAGGGGCCCATCAGCCCCAGCATTTT; CDR3 protein: CASNPGPGTGAHQPQHF; D gene: TRBD1; V gene: TRBV12-3/TRBV12-4; clone size: -; J gene: TRBJ1-5
CDR3 DNA: TGTGCCAGCAGCTCCCGTTTTAGCGGGAGAGGAGGCAATGAGCAGTTCTTC; CDR3 protein: CASSSRFSGRGGNEQFF; D gene: TRBD2; V gene: TRBV7-9; clone size: -; J gene: TRBJ2-1
CDR3 DNA: TGCGCCAGCAGTGAAAACAGGGCTAGAGATACGCAGTATTTT; CDR3 protein: CASSENRARDTQYF; D gene: -; V gene: TRBV10-1; clone size: -; J gene: TRBJ2-3
CDR3 DNA: TGTGCCAGCAGTCACATTACCCACTACGAGCAGTACTTC; CDR3 protein: CASSHITHYEQYF; D gene: -; V gene: TRBV6-6; clone size: once; J gene: TRBJ2-7
CDR3 DNA: TGTGCCAGCAGTCCTGGAGACCGAGGGGAGTACTTC; CDR3 protein: CASSPGDRGEYF; D gene: -; V gene: TRBV28; clone size: few; J gene: TRBJ2-5
CDR3 DNA: TGCAGCGTCGATATAGCGGGAGACGGCTACGAGCAGTACTTC; CDR3 protein: CSVDIAGDGYEQYF; D gene: TRBD2; V gene: TRBV29-1; clone size: -; J gene: TRBJ2-7
CDR3 DNA: TGTGCCAGCAGTGTTAACAGGGCTGCTCAGCCCCAGCATTTT; CDR3 protein: CASSVNRAAQPQHF; D gene: -; V gene: TRBV28; clone size: few; J gene: TRBJ1-5
CDR3 DNA: TGCAGTGCTAGTGGGGGGGACTGGAAGTCGGATGGCTACACCTTC; CDR3 protein: CSASGGDWKSDGYTF; D gene: -; V gene: TRBV20-1; clone size: few; J gene: TRBJ1-2
CDR3 DNA: TGCGCCATCAGTGAGGGCGGTGGGCAGTACTTC; CDR3 protein: CAISEGGGQYF; D gene: -; V gene: TRBV10-2; clone size: -; J gene: TRBJ2-4
CDR3 DNA: TGCAGCGTTGAGGGGTCATTGGGGGAGACCCAGTACTTC; CDR3 protein: CSVEGSLGETQYF; D gene: -; V gene: TRBV29-1; clone size: few; J gene: TRBJ2-5
CDR3 DNA: TGCAGTGCTGAGACGAACAGGGTGGAGACCCAGTACTTC; CDR3 protein: CSAETNRVETQYF; D gene: -; V gene: TRBV20-1; clone size: -; J gene: TRBJ2-5
CDR3 DNA: TGTGCCAGCAGCTCCTCGACAGGGCACTCCTACGAGCAGTACTTC; CDR3 protein: CASSSSTGHSYEQYF; D gene: TRBD1; V gene: TRBV7-9; clone size: few; J gene: TRBJ2-7
CDR3 DNA: TGCAGCGTTGAAGAAGGGCAGGAGACCGGGGAGCTGTTTTTT; CDR3 protein: CSVEEGQETGELFF; D gene: -; V gene: TRBV29-1; clone size: few; J gene: TRBJ2-2
CDR3 DNA: TGTGCCAGCAGCATCTCATTTAGCAATGAGCAGTTCTTC; CDR3 protein: CASSISFSNEQFF; D gene: -; V gene: TRBV11-2; clone size: few; J gene: TRBJ2-1
CDR3 DNA: TGCGCCAGCAGCCCCGTTAGCGGGAGCAGCTCAGATACGCAGTATTTT; CDR3 protein: CASSPVSGSSSDTQYF; D gene: TRBD2; V gene: TRBV4-3; clone size: -; J gene: TRBJ2-3
CDR3 DNA: TGCAGTGCCAATGGGGCCCAGGGAAGGATAGCGAATCAGCAGTTCTTC; CDR3 protein: CSANGAQGRIANQQFF; D gene: -; V gene: TRBV20-1; clone size: few; J gene: TRBJ2-1
CDR3 DNA: TGTGCCAGCAGCTTGGTTGCAAGCCGGAATAATGAAAAACTGTTTTTT; CDR3 protein: CASSLVASRNNEKLFF; D gene: -; V gene: TRBV5-6; clone size: -; J gene: TRBJ1-4
CDR3 DNA: TGTGCCAGCAGTAAAAGACAGACGAGCTCCTACAATGAGCAGTTCTTC; CDR3 protein: CASSKRQTSSYNEQFF; D gene: -; V gene: TRBV12-3/TRBV12-4; clone size: -; J gene: TRBJ2-1
CDR3 DNA: TGCAGCGCCGGACTACCTCAAGAGACCCAGTACTTC; CDR3 protein: CSAGLPQETQYF; D gene: -; V gene: TRBV29-1; clone size: once; J gene: TRBJ2-5
CDR3 DNA: TGTGCCAGCAGCTTAATACGGCGGGAGGGGTTTAAAGAGACCCAGTACTTC; CDR3 protein: CASSLIRREGFKETQYF; D gene: TRBD2; V gene: TRBV7-8; clone size: -; J gene: TRBJ2-5
CDR3 DNA: TGTGCCAGCAGTTTAGCAGGGGGCGCATTGACAGATACGCAGTATTTT; CDR3 protein: CASSLAGGALTDTQYF; D gene: TRBD1; V gene: TRBV12-3/TRBV12-4; clone size: -; J gene: TRBJ2-3
CDR3 DNA: TGTGCCAGCAGTTTATTGGGTACCGGAAGAGGTGAGCAGTTCTTC; CDR3 protein: CASSLLGTGRGEQFF; D gene: -; V gene: TRBV28; clone size: -; J gene: TRBJ2-1
CDR3 DNA: TGTGCCATCAAAGACCTCTATGGCTACACCTTC; CDR3 protein: CAIKDLYGYTF; D gene: -; V gene: TRBV10-3; clone size: few; J gene: TRBJ1-2
CDR3 DNA: TGTGCCAGCAGGGACAGGGGAAGGACTGAAGCTTTCTTT; CDR3 protein: CASRDRGRTEAFF; D gene: TRBD1; V gene: TRBV7-9; clone size: -; J gene: TRBJ1-1
CDR3 DNA: TGTGCCAGCATGGCCACCCCTAACTATGGCTACACCTTC; CDR3 protein: CASMATPNYGYTF; D gene: -; V gene: TRBV6-5; clone size: -; J gene: TRBJ1-2
CDR3 DNA: TGTGCCAGCAGCGTAGACTCCCCGGGGAATGAGCAGTACTTC; CDR3 protein: CASSVDSPGNEQYF; D gene: -; V gene: TRBV9; clone size: -; J gene: TRBJ2-5
CDR3 DNA: TGTGCCAGCGCGATGAAGGGATGGGCGTTTGCTGAAAAACTGTTTTTT; CDR3 protein: CASAMKGWAFAEKLFF; D gene: -; V gene: TRBV3-1; clone size: -; J gene: TRBJ1-4
CDR3 DNA: TGTGCCAGCAGCTTAGGGGGGACAGGGGGATGGCATGAGCAGTTCTTC; CDR3 protein: CASSLGGTGGWHEQFF; D gene: TRBD1; V gene: TRBV7-8; clone size: -; J gene: TRBJ2-1
CDR3 DNA: TGTGCCAGCAGTTACTCCGAGACAGGGGGCCTACTTGGCTACACCTTC; CDR3 protein: CASSYSETGGLLGYTF; D gene: TRBD1; V gene: TRBV6-5; clone size: -; J gene: TRBJ1-2
CDR3 DNA: TGCAGTGCTAGAGAGCTCCAGGGGTTTTACGAGCAGTACTTC; CDR3 protein: CSARELQGFYEQYF; D gene: -; V gene: TRBV20-1; clone size: -; J gene: TRBJ2-7
CDR3 DNA: TGCAGCGTTACTAACCGGCACACAGATACGCAGTATTTT; CDR3 protein: CSVTNRHTDTQYF; D gene: -; V gene: TRBV29-1; clone size: few; J gene: TRBJ2-3
CDR3 DNA: TGTGCCAGCAAACCATGGACGGGATACAATGAGCAGTTCTTC; CDR3 protein: CASKPWTGYNEQFF; D gene: -; V gene: TRBV27; clone size: few; J gene: TRBJ2-1
CDR3 DNA: TGCGCCAGCAGCCTGACACGAAGCGCTGGAAACACCATATATTTT; CDR3 protein: CASSLTRSAGNTIYF; D gene: -; V gene: TRBV4-3; clone size: once; J gene: TRBJ1-3
CDR3 DNA: TGTGCCAGCAGTGTCCCGGCAGGGAGTAATGGCTACACCTTC; CDR3 protein: CASSVPAGSNGYTF; D gene: -; V gene: TRBV2; clone size: -; J gene: TRBJ1-2
CDR3 DNA: TGCGCCAGCACCCCGGGACTAGCGGGGTCCTACAATGAGCAGTACTTC; CDR3 protein: CASTPGLAGSYNEQYF; D gene: TRBD2; V gene: TRBV4-1; clone size: -; J gene: TRBJ2-7